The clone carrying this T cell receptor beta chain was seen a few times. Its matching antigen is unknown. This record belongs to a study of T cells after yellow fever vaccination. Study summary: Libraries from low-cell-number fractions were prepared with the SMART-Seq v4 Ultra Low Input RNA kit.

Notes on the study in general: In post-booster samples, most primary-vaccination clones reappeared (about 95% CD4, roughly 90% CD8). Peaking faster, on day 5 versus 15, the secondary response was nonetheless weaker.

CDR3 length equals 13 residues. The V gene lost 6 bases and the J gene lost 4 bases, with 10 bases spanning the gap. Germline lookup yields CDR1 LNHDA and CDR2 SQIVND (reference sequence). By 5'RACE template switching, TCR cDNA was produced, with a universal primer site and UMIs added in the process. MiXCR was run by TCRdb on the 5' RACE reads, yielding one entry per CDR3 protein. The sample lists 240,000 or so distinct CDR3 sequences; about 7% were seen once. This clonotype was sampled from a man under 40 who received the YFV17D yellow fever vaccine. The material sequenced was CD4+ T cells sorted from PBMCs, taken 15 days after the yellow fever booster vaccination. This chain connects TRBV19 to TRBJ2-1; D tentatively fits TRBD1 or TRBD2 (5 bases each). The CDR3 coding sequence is TGTGCCAGTAGGAGGGGTCTTTACAATGAGCAGTTCTTC. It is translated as CASRRGLYNEQFF.